This is a list of T cell receptor beta chains from one sample in a study of T cell repertoires in cytomegalovirus infection. The antigens these receptors bind are not known. TCRdb independently ran MiXCR on the reads; one entry per CDR3 protein. The sample carries about 220,000 distinct CDR3 sequences, 35% to 45% recorded once. Material: CD8+ T cells from cultured PBMCs, obtained from culture after CMV antigen stimulation. The source is a human donor in good health (CMV status not recorded). Some clones in this sample may be carry-over from other donors' samples. CDR3s include the opening cysteine and the closing phenylalanine or tryptophan. The D gene is left open where the match is weak. Only some rows state a clone size, as once, few, many or a class for expanded clones.

v_gene	j_gene	abundance	d_gene	CDR3aa	CDR3nt
TRBV12-3/TRBV12-4	TRBJ1-2	NA	NA	CASSIGRAGYTF	TGTGCCAGCAGTATAGGGAGGGCTGGCTACACCTTC
TRBV25-1	TRBJ2-1	NA	TRBD2	CASSDLLGTSGRGNEQFF	TGTGCCAGCAGTGATCTGCTAGGGACTAGCGGGAGGGGAAATGAGCAGTTCTTC
TRBV13	TRBJ2-1	few	TRBD2	CASVTLGGAFSRAYNEQFF	TGTGCCAGCGTGACCCTCGGGGGGGCCTTTAGTAGGGCCTACAATGAGCAGTTCTTC
TRBV20-1	TRBJ2-5	few	NA	CSARDVGAGETQYF	TGCAGTGCTAGAGATGTGGGGGCGGGGGAGACCCAGTACTTC
TRBV27	TRBJ2-2	NA	NA	CASSQFLTGLGNTGELFF	TGTGCCAGCAGTCAATTCTTGACAGGTTTGGGTAACACCGGGGAGCTGTTTTTT
TRBV29-1	TRBJ2-1	few	TRBD2	CSAPAGTSALSYNEQFF	TGCAGCGCCCCTGCGGGGACTAGCGCCCTCTCCTACAATGAGCAGTTCTTC
TRBV27	TRBJ2-3	once	TRBD2	CASSFLAGGPQNTDTQYF	TGTGCCAGCAGTTTCCTAGCGGGAGGGCCTCAGAACACAGATACGCAGTATTTT
TRBV4-2	TRBJ2-2	few	NA	CASSQDGGRELFF	TGTGCCAGCAGCCAAGATGGGGGGCGGGAGCTGTTTTTT
TRBV9	TRBJ2-2	NA	NA	CASSVDRGGTGELFF	TGTGCCAGCAGCGTAGACAGGGGGGGGACCGGGGAGCTGTTTTTT
TRBV6-5	TRBJ2-5	NA	TRBD2	CASSYRASGSWEETQYF	TGTGCCAGCAGTTATAGGGCTAGCGGGAGTTGGGAAGAGACCCAGTACTTC
TRBV20-1	TRBJ2-3	NA	TRBD2	CSAQPPGRGGTDTQYF	TGCAGTGCCCAACCTCCCGGGAGGGGGGGCACAGATACGCAGTATTTT
TRBV9	TRBJ2-4	once	NA	CASSPGGLAKNIQYF	TGTGCCAGCAGCCCAGGAGGTCTAGCCAAAAACATTCAGTACTTC
TRBV7-6	TRBJ2-1	NA	TRBD2	CASSSASGASYNEQFF	TGTGCCAGCAGCTCAGCTAGCGGAGCCTCCTACAATGAGCAGTTCTTC
TRBV11-2	TRBJ2-1	few	TRBD1	CASSSWDSLNNEQFF	TGTGCCAGCAGCTCCTGGGACAGTCTTAACAATGAGCAGTTCTTC
TRBV2	TRBJ2-2	NA	NA	CAWRGLTGELFF	TGTGCCTGGAGGGGATTAACCGGGGAGCTGTTTTTT
TRBV27	TRBJ1-1	NA	TRBD1	CASSLWGTGLNTEAFF	TGTGCCAGCAGTTTATGGGGGACAGGGCTCAACACTGAAGCTTTCTTT
TRBV7-3	TRBJ2-3	NA	NA	CASSTPFDSSTDTQYF	TGTGCCAGCAGCACCCCGTTTGACAGTAGCACAGATACGCAGTATTTT
TRBV5-6	TRBJ2-1	few	NA	CASSRAPQDNEQFF	TGTGCCAGCAGCCGAGCTCCCCAGGACAATGAGCAGTTCTTC
TRBV7-2	TRBJ2-1	few	TRBD2	CASRLADSYNEQFF	TGTGCCAGCAGACTAGCGGACTCCTACAATGAGCAGTTCTTC
TRBV27	TRBJ2-3	NA	TRBD2	CASSLGSGSADTQYF	TGTGCCAGCAGTTTAGGGAGCGGGAGCGCAGATACGCAGTATTTT
TRBV20-1	TRBJ2-7	NA	TRBD1	CSARDRAGGTYEQYF	TGCAGTGCTAGAGATCGGGCAGGGGGTACCTACGAGCAGTACTTC
TRBV25-1	TRBJ1-1	NA	NA	CASGSPGVRTEAFF	TGTGCCAGCGGATCGCCAGGGGTGAGGACTGAAGCTTTCTTT
TRBV11-3	TRBJ1-6	few	TRBD1	CASSLDRYSPLHF	TGTGCCAGCAGCTTGGACAGGTATTCACCCCTCCACTTT